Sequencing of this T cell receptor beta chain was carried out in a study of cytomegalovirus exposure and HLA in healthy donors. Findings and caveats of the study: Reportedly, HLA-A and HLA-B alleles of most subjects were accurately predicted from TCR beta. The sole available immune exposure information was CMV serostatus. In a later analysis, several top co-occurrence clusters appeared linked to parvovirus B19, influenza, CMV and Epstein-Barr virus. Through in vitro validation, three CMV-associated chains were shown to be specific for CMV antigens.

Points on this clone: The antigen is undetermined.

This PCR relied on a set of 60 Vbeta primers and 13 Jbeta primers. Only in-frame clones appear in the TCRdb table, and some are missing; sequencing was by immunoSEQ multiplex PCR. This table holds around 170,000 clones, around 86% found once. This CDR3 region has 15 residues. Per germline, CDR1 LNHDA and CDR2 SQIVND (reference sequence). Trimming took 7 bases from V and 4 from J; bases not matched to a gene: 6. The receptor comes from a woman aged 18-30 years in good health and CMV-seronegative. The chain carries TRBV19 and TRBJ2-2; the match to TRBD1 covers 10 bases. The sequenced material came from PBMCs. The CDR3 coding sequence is TGTGCCAGTATGGAGACAGGGGGCTTCACCGGGGAGCTGTTTTTT. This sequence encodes CASMETGGFTGELFF. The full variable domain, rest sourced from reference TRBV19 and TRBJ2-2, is DGGITQSPKYLFRKEGQNVTLSCEQNLNHDAMYWYRQDPGQGLRLIYYSQIVNDFQKGDIAEGYSVSREKKESFPLTVTSAQKNPTAFYLCASMETGGFTGELFFGEGSRLTVL.